Listed below are T cell receptor beta chains from one sample, sequenced in a study of blood T cell repertoires in COVID-19. Only in-frame clones appear in the TCRdb table, and some are missing; sequencing was by immunoSEQ multiplex PCR. The table lists 250,000 or so clones, around 89% of them singletons. The sequenced sample was peripheral blood. These receptors all come from a woman under 40 with COVID-19, enrolled during active disease. Both conserved end residues are part of each CDR3. D genes are given only for firm matches.

D gene: -
CDR3 length: 13
V gene: TRBV15
J gene: TRBJ2-5
CDR3 protein: CATSRDYQETQYF
CDR3 DNA: TGTGCCACCAGCAGAGACTACCAAGAGACCCAGTACTTC

D gene: -
CDR3 length: 13
V gene: TRBV5-6
J gene: TRBJ1-1
CDR3 protein: CASSAASYTEAFF
CDR3 DNA: TGTGCCAGCAGCGCGGCCAGTTACACTGAAGCTTTCTTT

D gene: TRBD1
CDR3 length: 15
V gene: TRBV29-1
J gene: TRBJ2-5
CDR3 protein: CSVESFQGQGETQYF
CDR3 DNA: TGCAGCGTTGAGTCGTTTCAGGGACAGGGCGAGACCCAGTACTTC

D gene: -
CDR3 length: 14
V gene: TRBV6-1
J gene: TRBJ1-6
CDR3 protein: CASSEDRLNSPLHF
CDR3 DNA: TGTGCCAGCAGTGAGGACAGACTTAATTCACCCCTCCACTTT

D gene: TRBD1
CDR3 length: 14
V gene: TRBV7-9
J gene: TRBJ2-4
CDR3 protein: CASSLTGPENIQYF
CDR3 DNA: TGTGCCAGCAGCTTGACAGGGCCCGAAAACATTCAGTACTTC

D gene: -
CDR3 length: 13
V gene: TRBV27
J gene: TRBJ1-1
CDR3 protein: CASSTPLLTEAFF
CDR3 DNA: TGTGCCAGCAGTACGCCACTCTTAACTGAAGCTTTCTTT

D gene: -
CDR3 length: 17
V gene: TRBV10-2
J gene: TRBJ1-1
CDR3 protein: CASSVRQPGLSNTEAFF
CDR3 DNA: TGCGCCAGCAGTGTGCGACAGCCGGGTCTTTCGAACACTGAAGCTTTCTTT

D gene: -
CDR3 length: 16
V gene: TRBV18
J gene: TRBJ1-2
CDR3 protein: CASSPTGGLKHYGYTF
CDR3 DNA: TGTGCCAGCTCCCCCACCGGGGGTCTGAAGCACTATGGCTACACCTTC

D gene: TRBD2
CDR3 length: 16
V gene: TRBV4-2
J gene: TRBJ2-5
CDR3 protein: CASSPGLAGGQETQYF
CDR3 DNA: TGTGCCAGCAGCCCGGGACTAGCGGGGGGCCAAGAGACCCAGTACTTC

D gene: -
CDR3 length: 15
V gene: TRBV5-1
J gene: TRBJ2-6
CDR3 protein: CASSLVVAGANVLTF
CDR3 DNA: TGCGCCAGCAGCTTGGTTGTGGCAGGGGCCAACGTCCTGACTTTC